The 13 T cell receptor beta chains in this list originate from one sample, sequenced in a study of control samples from healthy donors and cancer patients. Clones were sequenced by immunoSEQ multiplex PCR, and TCRdb holds only the in-frame ones, with some missing. The table has about 60,000 clones, roughly 90% seen once. The specimen was blood. These receptors all come from a man aged 50-59 years in good health.

About this clone: This specimen includes other DNA sequences encoding the same CDR3. The V and J genes are TRBV7-5 and TRBJ2-1; the table's D call of TRBD2 was not tested on the DNA. TRBV7-5 corresponds to a pseudogene. The CDR3 runs 16 residues. CDR3 sequence reads: CVRSNERELLDNEQFF. CDR3 nucleotides: TGTGTCAGAAGTAACGAGCGGGAGCTCTTGGACAATGAGCAGTTCTTC.

This clone appeared once. The CDR3 region has the DNA TGTGCCAGCATCGCCCAGCAGAACATGAACACCGGGGAGCTGTTTTTT. This codes for CASIAQQNMNTGELFF. The V call is TRBV28, the J call TRBJ2-2; D is unclear. The CDR3 has 16 amino acids. V was shortened by 7 bases and J by 1 base, with 16 bases between the two germline ends. Germline assignment: CDR1 MDHEN and CDR2 SYDVKM.

The chain combines TRBV3-1 (or the pseudogene TRBV3-2) with TRBJ2-1; TRBD1 agrees at 7 bases. Germline V gene sequence: CDR1 LGHDT, CDR2 YNNKEL (reference sequence). Losses at the gene ends were 5 bases for V and 9 bases for J; bases not matched to a gene: 7. The CDR3 has 13 residues. Here the CDR3 DNA reads TGTGCCAGCAGCATAAAGAGGGGGCTTGAGCAGTTCTTC. Translating gives CASSIKRGLEQFF.

The chain combines TRBV30 with TRBJ2-7; D may match TRBD1 or TRBD2 (5 bases each). The CDR3 covers 15 residues. Germline CDR1 and CDR2: GTSNPN and SVGIG (reference sequence). V lost 2 bases and J 3 bases, leaving 17 bases between the germline ends. The CDR3 sequence: CAWSTPGTANYEQYF. The CDR3 DNA follows: TGTGCCTGGAGTACACCGGGGACGGCTAACTACGAGCAGTACTTC.

This clone was detected only a few times. The CDR3 spells CASSYGETQYF. CDR3 nucleotides: TGTGCCAGCAGTTACGGAGAGACCCAGTACTTC. The chain combines TRBV6-5 with TRBJ2-5; D is undetermined. Per germline, CDR1 MNHEY and CDR2 SVGAGI. The CDR3 extends over 11 amino acids. The V end was cut by 2 bases, the J end by 4 bases, with 2 bases between.

The chain uses TRBV29-1 and TRBJ2-5; D is perhaps TRBD1 (6 bases). Germline V lookup: CDR1 SQVTM, CDR2 ANQGSEA. The CDR3 runs to 12 residues. In nucleotides, the CDR3 is TGCGTCGGGACACATACTCAAGAGACCCAGTACTTC. Translation: CVGTHTQETQYF.

The chain is built from TRBV19 and TRBJ2-5; 11 nucleotides align to TRBD2. This CDR3 has 15 residues. Germline CDR1 and CDR2: LNHDA and SQIVND (reference sequence). V shed 5 bases and J 2 bases; nucleotides not matched to a gene: 4. Written as DNA, the CDR3 is TGTGCCAGTAGTTCCCCTAGCGGGAGGCAAGAGACCCAGTACTTC. It encodes CASSSPSGRQETQYF.

The chain couples TRBV5-1 to TRBJ2-3; 8 bases are a match to TRBD2. V lost 0 bases to trimming and J lost 4 bases; unmatched junction nucleotides: 7. The CDR3 extends over 16 amino acids. Germline V gives CDR1 SGHRS, CDR2 YFSETQ. The CDR3 DNA sequence: TGCGCCAGCAGCTTGGGGCCCTCGGGAGGGCCAGATACGCAGTATTTT. Amino acid sequence: CASSLGPSGGPDTQYF.

The V gene is TRBV7-3, the J gene TRBJ2-1; TRBD2 is a possible D gene (6 bases). V lost 5 bases and J 8 bases, leaving 19 bases between the germline ends. This CDR3 contains 15 residues. Germline values: CDR1 SGHTA, CDR2 FQGTGA. The CDR3 DNA sequence: TGTGCCAGCAGCCGCTCGGGACTGTCTGCGGATGAGCAGTTCTTC. This translates into CASSRSGLSADEQFF.

This chain links TRBV6-6 with TRBJ1-1, with 7 bases fitting TRBD1. This CDR3 region has 14 residues. From germline, CDR1 is MNHNY and CDR2 SVGAGI (reference sequence). With V trimmed by 0 bases and J by 4 bases, 2 bases remained unmatched. The CDR3 spells CASSYSRGPTEAFF. DNA for the CDR3: TGTGCCAGCAGTTACTCGAGGGGGCCCACTGAAGCTTTCTTT.

V is TRBV6-6 and J is TRBJ2-4; possible D gene TRBD1, 6 bases. V was trimmed by 5 bases and J by 2 bases, leaving 16 bases between them. Germline lookup yields CDR1 MNHNY and CDR2 SVGAGI (reference sequence). This CDR3 spans 16 amino acids. CDR3 region: CASSGSTGSSKNIQYF. CDR3 coding DNA: TGTGCCAGCAGTGGGTCGACAGGCAGTTCCAAAAACATTCAGTACTTC.

In its sample, this clone was seen once. The V call is TRBV3-1 (or the pseudogene TRBV3-2), the J call TRBJ1-1; perhaps TRBD1 as D (5 bases). Trimming left V 0 bases short and J 4 bases short, with 18 bases between. CDR1 is LGHDT, CDR2 YNNKEL, per germline (reference sequence). The CDR3 totals 17 residues. This chain's CDR3 is CASSQDQGYWLATEAFF. The CDR3 region has the DNA TGTGCCAGCAGCCAAGACCAGGGCTACTGGTTGGCCACTGAAGCTTTCTTT.

The V and J genes are TRBV15 and TRBJ2-4; weak D call: TRBD1 (6 bases). V lost 0 bases to trimming and J lost 6 bases, with 18 bases between them. CDR3 length: 17 residues. Germline values: CDR1 LNHNV, CDR2 YYDKDF (reference sequence). This CDR3 reads CATSRDLGQGFGNIQYF. As DNA, the CDR3 is TGTGCCACCAGCAGAGATTTGGGCCAGGGGTTTGGAAACATTCAGTACTTC.